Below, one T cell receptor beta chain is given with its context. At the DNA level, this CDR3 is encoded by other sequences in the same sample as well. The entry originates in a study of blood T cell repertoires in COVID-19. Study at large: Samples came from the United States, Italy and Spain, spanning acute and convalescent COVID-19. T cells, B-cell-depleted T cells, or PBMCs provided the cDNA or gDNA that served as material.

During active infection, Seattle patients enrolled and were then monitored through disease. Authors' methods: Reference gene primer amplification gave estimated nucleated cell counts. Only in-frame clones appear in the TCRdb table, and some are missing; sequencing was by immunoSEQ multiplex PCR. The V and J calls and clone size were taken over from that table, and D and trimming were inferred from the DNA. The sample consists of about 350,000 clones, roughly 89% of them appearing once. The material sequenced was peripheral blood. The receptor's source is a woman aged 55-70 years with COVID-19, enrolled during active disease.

CDR3 residues: CASREAGASTDTQYF. As DNA, the CDR3 is TGTGCCAGCAGAGAAGCGGGGGCTAGCACAGATACGCAGTATTTT. The rearrangement uses TRBV27 and TRBJ2-3; 8 bases fit TRBD2. The length of the CDR3 is 15 residues. CDR1 and CDR2 (germline): MNHEY, SMNVEV (reference sequence). The V gene end was trimmed by 6 bases and the J gene end by 0 bases; junction bases not matched to a gene: 5.